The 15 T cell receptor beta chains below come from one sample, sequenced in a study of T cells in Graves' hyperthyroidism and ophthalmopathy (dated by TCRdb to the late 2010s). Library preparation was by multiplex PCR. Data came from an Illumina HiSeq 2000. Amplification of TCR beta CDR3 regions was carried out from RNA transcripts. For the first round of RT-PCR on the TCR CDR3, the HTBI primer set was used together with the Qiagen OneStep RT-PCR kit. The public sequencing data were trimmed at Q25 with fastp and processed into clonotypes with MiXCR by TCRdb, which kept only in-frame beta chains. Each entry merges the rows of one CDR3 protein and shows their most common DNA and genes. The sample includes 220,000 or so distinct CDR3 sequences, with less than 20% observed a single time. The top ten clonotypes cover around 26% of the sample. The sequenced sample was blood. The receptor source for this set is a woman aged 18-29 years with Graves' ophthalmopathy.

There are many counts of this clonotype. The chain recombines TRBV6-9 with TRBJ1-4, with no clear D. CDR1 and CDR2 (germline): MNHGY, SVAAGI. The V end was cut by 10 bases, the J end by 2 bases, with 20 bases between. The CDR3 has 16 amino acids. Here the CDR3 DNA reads TGTGCCACCCCTAACCCCCTTGAGGGTACTAATGAAAAACTGTTTTTT. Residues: CATPNPLEGTNEKLFF.

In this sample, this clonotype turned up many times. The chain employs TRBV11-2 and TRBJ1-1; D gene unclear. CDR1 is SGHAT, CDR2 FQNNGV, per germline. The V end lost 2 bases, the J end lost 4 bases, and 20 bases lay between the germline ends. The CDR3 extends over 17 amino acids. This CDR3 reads CASSLREIPGIGTEAFF. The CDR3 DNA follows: TGTGCCAGCAGCTTACGGGAGATCCCGGGGATCGGCACTGAAGCTTTCTTT.

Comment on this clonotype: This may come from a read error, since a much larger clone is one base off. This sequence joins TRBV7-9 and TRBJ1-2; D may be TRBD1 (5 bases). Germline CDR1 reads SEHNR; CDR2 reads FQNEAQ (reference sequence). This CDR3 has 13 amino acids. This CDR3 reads CASSLGASGGHTF. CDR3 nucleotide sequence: TGTGCCAGCAGCCTTGGGGCTTCAGGTGGCCACACCTTC.

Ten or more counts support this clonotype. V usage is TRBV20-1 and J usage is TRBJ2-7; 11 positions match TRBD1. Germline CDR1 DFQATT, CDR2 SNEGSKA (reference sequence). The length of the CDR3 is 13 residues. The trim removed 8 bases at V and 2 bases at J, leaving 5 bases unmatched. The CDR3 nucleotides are TGCAGTACGGGACAGGGGGTTACCTACGAGCAGTACTTC. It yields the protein CSTGQGVTYEQYF.

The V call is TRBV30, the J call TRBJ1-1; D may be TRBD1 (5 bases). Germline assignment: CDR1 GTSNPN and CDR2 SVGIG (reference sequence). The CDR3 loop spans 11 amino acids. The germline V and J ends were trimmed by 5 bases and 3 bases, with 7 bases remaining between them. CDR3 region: CAWGRDTEAFF. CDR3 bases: TGTGCCTGGGGCAGGGACACTGAAGCTTTCTTT.

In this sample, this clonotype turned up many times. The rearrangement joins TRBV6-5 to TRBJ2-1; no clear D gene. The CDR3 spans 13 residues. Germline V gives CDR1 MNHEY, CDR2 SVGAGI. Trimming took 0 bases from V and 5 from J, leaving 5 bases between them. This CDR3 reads CASSYSRNNEQFF. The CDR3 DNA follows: TGTGCCAGCAGTTACTCGCGGAACAATGAGCAGTTCTTC.

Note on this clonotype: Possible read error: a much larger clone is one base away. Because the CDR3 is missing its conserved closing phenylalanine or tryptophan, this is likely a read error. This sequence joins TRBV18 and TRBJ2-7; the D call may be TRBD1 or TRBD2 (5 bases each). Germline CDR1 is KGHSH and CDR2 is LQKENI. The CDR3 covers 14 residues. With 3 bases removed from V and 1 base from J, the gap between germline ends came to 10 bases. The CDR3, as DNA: TGTGCCAGCTCACCTTGGGACGGATCCTACGAGCAGTACCTC. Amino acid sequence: CASSPWDGSYEQYL.

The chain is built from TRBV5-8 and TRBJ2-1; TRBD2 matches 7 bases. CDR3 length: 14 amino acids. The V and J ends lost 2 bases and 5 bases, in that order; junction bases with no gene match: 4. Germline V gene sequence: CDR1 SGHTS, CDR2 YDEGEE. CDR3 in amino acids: CASSFAGDHNEQFF. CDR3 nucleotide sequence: TGTGCCAGCAGCTTTGCGGGGGACCACAATGAGCAGTTCTTC. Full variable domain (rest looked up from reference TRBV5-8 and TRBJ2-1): EAGVTQSPTHLIKTRGQQATLRCSPISGHTSVYWYQQALGLGLQFLLWYDEGEERNRGNFPPRFSGRQFPNYSSELNVNALELEDSALYLCASSFAGDHNEQFFGPGTRLTVL.

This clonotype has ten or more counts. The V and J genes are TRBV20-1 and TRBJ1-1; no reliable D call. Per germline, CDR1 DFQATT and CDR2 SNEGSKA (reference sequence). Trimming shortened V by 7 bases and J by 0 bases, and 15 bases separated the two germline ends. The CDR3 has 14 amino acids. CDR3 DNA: TGCAGTGTCCCGACGGGTCCCCTGAACACTGAAGCTTTCTTT. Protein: CSVPTGPLNTEAFF.

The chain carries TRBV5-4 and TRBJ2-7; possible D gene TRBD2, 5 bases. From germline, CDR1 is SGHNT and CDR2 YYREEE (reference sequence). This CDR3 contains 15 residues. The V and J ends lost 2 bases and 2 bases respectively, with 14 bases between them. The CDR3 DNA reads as TGTGCCAGCAGCTTACCCCGGACGGGGACCTACGAGCAGTACTTC. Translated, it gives CASSLPRTGTYEQYF. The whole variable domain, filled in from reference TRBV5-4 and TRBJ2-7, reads ETGVTQSPTHLIKTRGQQVTLRCSSQSGHNTVSWYQQALGQGPQFIFQYYREEENGRGNFPPRFSGLQFPNYSSELNVNALELDDSALYLCASSLPRTGTYEQYFGPGTRLTVT.

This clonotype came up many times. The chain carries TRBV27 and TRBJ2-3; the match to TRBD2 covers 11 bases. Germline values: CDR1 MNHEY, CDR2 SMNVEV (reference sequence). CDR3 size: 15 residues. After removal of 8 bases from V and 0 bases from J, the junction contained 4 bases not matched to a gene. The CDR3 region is CASRSGRASTDTQYF. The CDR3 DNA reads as TGTGCCAGCCGTAGCGGGAGGGCTAGCACAGATACGCAGTATTTT.

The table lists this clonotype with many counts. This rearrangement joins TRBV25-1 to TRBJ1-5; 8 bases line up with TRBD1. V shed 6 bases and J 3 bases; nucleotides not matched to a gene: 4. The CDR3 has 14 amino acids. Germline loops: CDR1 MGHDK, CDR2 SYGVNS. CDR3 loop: CASSPGQVNQPQHF. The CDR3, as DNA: TGTGCCAGCAGCCCGGGACAGGTCAATCAGCCCCAGCATTTT.

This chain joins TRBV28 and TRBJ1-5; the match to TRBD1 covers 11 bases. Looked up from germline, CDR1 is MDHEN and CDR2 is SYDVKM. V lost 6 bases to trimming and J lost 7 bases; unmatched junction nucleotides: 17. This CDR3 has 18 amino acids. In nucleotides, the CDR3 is TGTGCCAGCAGCCATGTGATCGGGACAGGGGGAAGTCGGCAGCCCCAGCATTTT. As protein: CASSHVIGTGGSRQPQHF.

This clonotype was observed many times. This chain's CDR3 is CATSRVDRNYGYTF. CDR3 DNA: TGTGCCACCAGCAGAGTGGACAGAAACTATGGCTACACCTTC. The chain has TRBV15 and TRBJ1-2; a possible D gene is TRBD1 (6 bases). The CDR3 consists of 14 residues. The germline V gene encodes CDR1 LNHNV and CDR2 YYDKDF (reference sequence). The V gene lost 1 base and the J gene lost 2 bases, with 8 bases spanning the gap.

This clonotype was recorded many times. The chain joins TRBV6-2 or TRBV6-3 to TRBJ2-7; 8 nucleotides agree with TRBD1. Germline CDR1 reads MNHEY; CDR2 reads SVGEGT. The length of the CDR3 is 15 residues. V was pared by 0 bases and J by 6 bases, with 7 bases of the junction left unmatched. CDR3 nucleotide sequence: TGTGCCAGCAGTTACTCAGACAGGGGAGGAGGCGAGCAGTACTTC. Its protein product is CASSYSDRGGGEQYF.